Each of the 23 T cell receptor beta chains below was sequenced from the same sample in a study of control samples from healthy donors and cancer patients. The table came from immunoSEQ multiplex PCR; TCRdb's copy has only in-frame clones and leaves some out. The table lists about 59,000 clones, roughly 90% of them singletons. Sequencing input: PBMCs. Receptors originate from a man aged 40-49 years with colorectal cancer.

The chain's CDR3 is CASSLGTTDYGYTF. CDR3 nucleotides: TGCGCCAGCAGCTTGGGGACAACGGACTATGGCTACACCTTC. The rearrangement joins TRBV5-1 to TRBJ1-2; D might be TRBD1 (5 bases). This CDR3 is 14 amino acids long. V was trimmed by 0 bases and J by 3 bases, leaving 9 bases between them. Germline CDR1 reads SGHRS; CDR2 reads YFSETQ. The full variable domain, its missing parts supplied by reference TRBV5-1 and TRBJ1-2, is KAGVTQTPRYLIKTRGQQVTLSCSPISGHRSVSWYQQTPGQGLQFLFEYFSETQRNKGNFPGRFSGRQFSNSRSEMNVSTLELGDSALYLCASSLGTTDYGYTFGSGTRLTVV.

The chain joins TRBV11-2 to TRBJ2-1; tentative D call: TRBD2 (5 bases). CDR3 length: 12 amino acids. Germline V gene sequence: CDR1 SGHAT, CDR2 FQNNGV. Trimming removed 3 bases at V and 9 bases at J, with 9 bases between. The CDR3 loop reads CASSLPRGEQFF. CDR3 sequence (DNA): TGTGCCAGCAGCTTGCCCCGGGGTGAGCAGTTCTTC.

This chain connects TRBV3-1 (or the pseudogene TRBV3-2) to TRBJ2-3, with 8 bases that match TRBD2. Per germline, CDR1 LGHDT and CDR2 YNNKEL (reference sequence). V was pared by 2 bases and J by 6 bases, with 4 bases of the junction left unmatched. This CDR3 contains 14 residues. The CDR3 DNA is TGTGCCAGCAGCCAACGGGGGGGGGCGGATACGCAGTATTTT. Its translation: CASSQRGGADTQYF.

The V gene is TRBV13, the J gene TRBJ2-1, with 11 bases lining up with TRBD1. CDR1 PRHDT and CDR2 FYEKMQ come from the germline V gene (reference sequence). The length of the CDR3 is 15 residues. V lost 6 bases and J lost 6; bases outside the gene matches: 7. The CDR3 region is CASSRDRGTVNEQFF. The CDR3 nucleotides read TGTGCCAGCAGTCGGGACAGGGGGACGGTCAATGAGCAGTTCTTC.

V and J are TRBV7-9 and TRBJ2-7; D is unclear. Trimming cost V 6 bases and J 4 bases, with 10 bases left between them. CDR1 SEHNR and CDR2 FQNEAQ come from the germline V gene (reference sequence). The CDR3 is 12 residues long. The CDR3, as DNA: TGTGCCAGCAGGTCCGCAGGTTACGAGCAGTACTTC. Protein: CASRSAGYEQYF. Based on the CDR3 plus reference TRBV7-9 and TRBJ2-7, the full variable domain is DTGVSQNPRHKITKRGQNVTFRCDPISEHNRLYWYRQTLGQGPEFLTYFQNEAQLEKSRLLSDRFSAERPKGSFSTLEIQRTEQGDSAMYLCASRSAGYEQYFGPGTRLTVT.

The chain couples TRBV11-2 to TRBJ1-2, with 7 bases lining up with TRBD1. The CDR3 has 15 residues. CDR1 is SGHAT, CDR2 FQNNGV, per germline. J lost 3 bases, V lost 0 bases, and 4 bases had no gene match. Here the CDR3 reads CASSLEQGFYYGYTF. The CDR3 DNA is TGTGCCAGCAGCTTAGAACAGGGGTTTTACTATGGCTACACCTTC.

The chain combines TRBV5-1 with TRBJ2-1, with D unresolved. The CDR3 runs to 15 residues. CDR1 SGHRS and CDR2 YFSETQ come from the germline V gene. V gave up 0 bases and J gave up 2 bases, with 9 bases separating them. This chain's CDR3 is CASSLARLTYNEQFF. The CDR3 coding sequence is TGCGCCAGCAGCTTGGCACGGCTTACCTACAATGAGCAGTTCTTC.

The J gene is TRBJ2-2, the V gene TRBV19; 12 bases align to TRBD1. Losses at the gene ends were 10 bases for V and 5 bases for J; bases not matched to a gene: 5. CDR1 and CDR2 (germline): LNHDA, SQIVND (reference sequence). The CDR3 runs to 14 residues. CDR3 amino acids: CATGTGGRTGELFF. The CDR3 region has the DNA TGTGCCACCGGGACAGGGGGCCGAACCGGGGAGCTGTTTTTT.

J is TRBJ1-3 and V is TRBV7-9, with a weak D call TRBD1 (5 bases). Germline V lookup: CDR1 SEHNR, CDR2 FQNEAQ (reference sequence). Trimming stripped 5 bases from V and 8 bases from J, with 13 bases between. This CDR3 has 13 amino acids. This CDR3 reads CASSNLGEDTIYF. CDR3 coding DNA: TGTGCCAGCAGCAACTTGGGGGAAGACACCATATATTTT.

The gene calls are TRBV3-1 (or the pseudogene TRBV3-2) and TRBJ2-5; 13 nucleotides match TRBD2. Trimming cost V 3 bases and J 9 bases; bases outside gene matches: 7. The CDR3 covers 15 residues. Germline lookup yields CDR1 LGHDT and CDR2 YNNKEL (reference sequence). In nucleotides, the CDR3 is TGTGCCAGCAGCCAGGCCGGGACTAGCGGGGACGCCCAGTACTTC. It encodes CASSQAGTSGDAQYF.

The chain recombines TRBV24-1 with TRBJ1-5; 7 bases are shared with TRBD1. Germline V gives CDR1 KGHDR, CDR2 SFDVKD. This CDR3 comprises 14 residues. The J segment lost 4 bases and the V segment lost 5 bases, leaving 4 bases of the junction unmatched. CDR3 nucleotides: TGTGCCACCAGTGCAGGGGGACAAAATCAGCCCCAGCATTTT. Translation gives CATSAGGQNQPQHF.

This rearrangement joins TRBV7-2 to TRBJ2-5; 9 bases fit TRBD1. Germline V CDR1 and CDR2: SGHTA, FQGNSA. Germline trimming cut 2 bases from V and 4 bases from J; bases unmatched to any gene: 5. This CDR3 is built from 15 residues. The CDR3 nucleotides are TGTGCCAGCAGCTTACCTCCGGGACAGGGAGAGACCCAGTACTTC. Its translation: CASSLPPGQGETQYF.

This chain links TRBV2 with TRBJ2-1; D not certain. The CDR3 has 11 amino acids. With 8 bases removed from V and 7 bases from J, the gap between germline ends came to 9 bases. CDR1 and CDR2 from the germline V gene are SNHLY and FYNNEI. The CDR3 nucleotides are TGTGCCAGCGCCGGGCGGAATGAGCAGTTCTTC. This translates into CASAGRNEQFF.

This sequence joins TRBV6-5 and TRBJ1-1, with D perhaps matching TRBD1 (6 bases). V was cut by 8 bases and J by 0 bases, with 16 bases left in between. Germline lookup yields CDR1 MNHEY and CDR2 SVGAGI. The CDR3 length is 15 residues. CDR3 amino acids: CASAAWQGMNTEAFF. DNA for the CDR3: TGTGCCAGCGCCGCTTGGCAGGGGATGAACACTGAAGCTTTCTTT.

This chain connects TRBV4-2 to TRBJ2-5; 7 bases align to TRBD1. J was trimmed by 4 bases and V by 3 bases; bases with no gene match: 8. The CDR3 loop spans 15 amino acids. Looked up from germline, CDR1 is LGHNA and CDR2 is YNFKEQ. CDR3 nucleotide sequence: TGTGCCAGCAGCCAGATTAGGGGGCCGGGAGAGACCCAGTACTTC. Its protein product is CASSQIRGPGETQYF.

There are a few counts of this clone. CDR3 sequence: CASSDQQGPYEQYF. The CDR3 region has the DNA TGTGCCAGCAGTGATCAACAGGGACCCTACGAGCAGTACTTC. This sequence joins TRBV2 and TRBJ2-7, with a weak D call TRBD1 (6 bases). V was pared by 3 bases and J by 2 bases, with 11 bases between. The CDR3 has 14 amino acids. Looked up from germline, CDR1 is SNHLY and CDR2 is FYNNEI.

The rearrangement joins TRBV2 to TRBJ1-1, with 7 bases lining up with TRBD1. Germline V gene sequence: CDR1 SNHLY, CDR2 FYNNEI. The CDR3 consists of 13 residues. V lost 6 bases to trimming and J lost 4 bases; unmatched junction nucleotides: 5. CDR3 nucleotides: TGTGCCAGCAGAACACAGGGGAGCACTGAAGCTTTCTTT. It encodes CASRTQGSTEAFF.

The V call is TRBV7-3, the J call TRBJ2-2, with a possible D match to TRBD1 (6 bases). Trimming left V 6 bases short and J 4 bases short, with 15 bases between. This CDR3 is 15 amino acids long. Looked up from germline, CDR1 is SGHTA and CDR2 is FQGTGA. DNA of the CDR3: TGTGCCAGCAGGTTCGCGCAGGGGTCCACCGGGGAGCTGTTTTTT. Translated: CASRFAQGSTGELFF.

This chain connects TRBV19 to TRBJ1-4; D gene uncertain. This CDR3 is 14 amino acids long. Germline assignment: CDR1 LNHDA and CDR2 SQIVND (reference sequence). V lost 3 bases, J lost 3 bases, and 8 bases lay in between. The CDR3 region has the DNA TGTGCCAGTAGTATGTGGATTGCTAATGAAAAACTGTTTTTT. It yields the protein CASSMWIANEKLFF.

The chain has TRBV30 and TRBJ1-6; D gene uncertain. V was trimmed by 4 bases and J by 0 bases, leaving 10 bases between them. This CDR3 contains 15 residues. Germline V gives CDR1 GTSNPN, CDR2 SVGIG (reference sequence). CDR3 amino acids: CAWKSGYSYNSPLHF. DNA for the CDR3: TGTGCCTGGAAGTCGGGCTACTCCTATAATTCACCCCTCCACTTT.

CDR3 in amino acids: CASSQGGTNEKLFF. For the CDR3, the DNA is TGTGCCAGCTCACAAGGAGGAACTAATGAAAAACTGTTTTTT. This chain uses TRBV18 with TRBJ1-4; D gene unclear. V shed 4 bases and J shed 1 base, with 7 bases lying between them. Germline V gives CDR1 KGHSH, CDR2 LQKENI. This CDR3 is 14 amino acids long.

This chain links TRBV7-9 with TRBJ1-3; 7 bases are shared with TRBD1. Germline V gene data show CDR1 as SEHNR and CDR2 as FQNEAQ (reference sequence). V lost 1 base to trimming and J lost 4 bases; unmatched junction nucleotides: 1. The CDR3 contains 14 residues. The DNA of the CDR3 is TGTGCCAGCAGCTTAGGGACAGGCGGAAACACCATATATTTT. Protein product: CASSLGTGGNTIYF.

This sequence joins TRBV6-5 and TRBJ1-1, with TRBD1 identical over 8 bases. Per germline, CDR1 MNHEY and CDR2 SVGAGI. The CDR3 contains 12 residues. Unmatched junction bases numbered 7, after V lost 7 bases and J lost 9 bases. The CDR3 nucleotides are TGTGCCAGCACCTGGACAGGGAGTAAAGCTTTCTTT. It codes for CASTWTGSKAFF.